This TCR beta chain was identified during a study of blood T cell repertoires in COVID-19. Across the study: Donors in the United States, Italy and Spain gave samples during acute or convalescent COVID-19.

Per germline, CDR1 SGHVS and CDR2 FNYEAQ. Trimming took 5 bases from V and 1 from J, leaving 15 bases between them. CDR3 length: 17 residues. Repertoires were generated with immunoSEQ multiplex PCR, while TCRdb's copy carries only in-frame clones and drops some. The repertoire holds 250,000 or so clones, with around 89% as singletons. The clonotype comes from a woman in her sixties or seventies with COVID-19, enrolled during active disease. Specimen: peripheral blood. The J gene is TRBJ2-6, the V gene TRBV7-6; D may be TRBD1 (5 bases). The CDR3 is CASSLNRDSSGANVLTF. The CDR3 DNA sequence: TGTGCCAGCAGCCTAAACCGCGACAGTTCTGGGGCCAACGTCCTGACTTTC.